This note documents a single T cell receptor beta chain sequence. Its specificity is unknown. This entry comes from a study of cytomegalovirus exposure and HLA in healthy donors. The study, taken as a whole, reports: A later analysis linked 15,000 to 20,000 TCR beta sequences to HLA alleles at 0.05 false discovery rate. Among TCR sequences, most were rare, though some public TCRs appeared in many donors.

The study ran its PCR with 60 Vbeta and 13 Jbeta primers. Clones were read by immunoSEQ multiplex PCR, and TCRdb kept only the in-frame ones, dropping some. The sample lists some 200,000 clones, nearly 80% occurring once. With V trimmed by 3 bases and J by 6 bases, 6 bases remained unmatched. This CDR3 has 14 amino acids. The germline CDR1 and CDR2 sequences are SGHTS and YDEGEE. The sample taken for sequencing was PBMCs. The TCR comes from a female donor in good health and CMV-seronegative. The rearrangement links TRBV5-8 to TRBJ2-7; 10 nucleotides match TRBD1. CDR3 nucleotide sequence: TGTGCCAGCAGCTCGGACAGGGGGTTTGGCGAGCAGTACTTC. Its protein product is CASSSDRGFGEQYF.